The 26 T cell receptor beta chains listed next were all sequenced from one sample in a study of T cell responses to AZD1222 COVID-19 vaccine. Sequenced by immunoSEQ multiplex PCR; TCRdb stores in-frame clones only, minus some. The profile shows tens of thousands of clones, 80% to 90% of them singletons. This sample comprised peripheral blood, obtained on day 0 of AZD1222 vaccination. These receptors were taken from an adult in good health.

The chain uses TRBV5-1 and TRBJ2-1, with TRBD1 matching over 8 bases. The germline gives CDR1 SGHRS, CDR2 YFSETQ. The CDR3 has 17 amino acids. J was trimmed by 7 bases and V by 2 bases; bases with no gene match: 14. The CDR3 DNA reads TGCGCCAGCAGCTTCCCCCAGGGGGCGAGCTTCGGTAATGAGCAGTTCTTC. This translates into CASSFPQGASFGNEQFF.

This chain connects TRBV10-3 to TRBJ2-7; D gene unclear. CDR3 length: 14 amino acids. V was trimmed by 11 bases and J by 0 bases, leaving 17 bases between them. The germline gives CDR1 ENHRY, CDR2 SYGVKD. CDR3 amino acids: CAAAEIQSSYEQYF. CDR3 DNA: TGTGCCGCCGCCGAAATCCAGAGCTCCTACGAGCAGTACTTC.

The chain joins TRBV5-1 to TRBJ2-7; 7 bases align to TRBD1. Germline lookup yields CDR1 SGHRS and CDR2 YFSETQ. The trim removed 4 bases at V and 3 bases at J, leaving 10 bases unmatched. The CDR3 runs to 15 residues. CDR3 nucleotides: TGCGCCAGCAGCCCCGACAGGGCCGTAAACTACGAGCAGTACTTC. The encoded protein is CASSPDRAVNYEQYF.

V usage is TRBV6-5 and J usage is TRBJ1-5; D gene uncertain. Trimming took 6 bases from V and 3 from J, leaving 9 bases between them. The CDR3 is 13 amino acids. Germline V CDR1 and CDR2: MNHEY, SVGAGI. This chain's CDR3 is CASSREYNQPQHF. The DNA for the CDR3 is TGTGCCAGCAGCCGCGAGTACAATCAGCCCCAGCATTTT.

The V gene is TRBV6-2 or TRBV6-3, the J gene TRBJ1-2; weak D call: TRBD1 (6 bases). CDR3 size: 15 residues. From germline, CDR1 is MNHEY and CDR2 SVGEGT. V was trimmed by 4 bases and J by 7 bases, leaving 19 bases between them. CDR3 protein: CASSSTGYYWSGYTF. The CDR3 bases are TGTGCCAGCAGTTCAACAGGGTATTATTGGAGTGGCTACACCTTC.

The CDR3 DNA reads as TGTGCCAGCAGGACTGGGGGGGGGCAAGAGACCCAGTACTTC. Protein product: CASRTGGGQETQYF. The V call is TRBV6-5, the J call TRBJ2-5; 7 bases are a match to TRBD2. The junction had 6 bases not matched to a gene; V was cut back by 6 bases and J by 2 bases. Per the germline V gene, CDR1 is MNHEY and CDR2 is SVGAGI. This CDR3 comprises 14 residues.

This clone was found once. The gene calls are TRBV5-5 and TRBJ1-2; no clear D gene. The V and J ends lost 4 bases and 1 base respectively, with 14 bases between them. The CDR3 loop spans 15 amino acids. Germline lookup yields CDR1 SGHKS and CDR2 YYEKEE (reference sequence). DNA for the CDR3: TGTGCCAGCAGCCGGGAGTGGGAATTTAACTATGGCTACACCTTC. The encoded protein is CASSREWEFNYGYTF.

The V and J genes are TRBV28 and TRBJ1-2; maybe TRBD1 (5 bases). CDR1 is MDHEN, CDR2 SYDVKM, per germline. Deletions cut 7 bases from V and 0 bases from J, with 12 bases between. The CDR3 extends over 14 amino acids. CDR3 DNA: TGTGCCAGCACCTGGGGCAGAGCTAACTATGGCTACACCTTC. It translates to CASTWGRANYGYTF.

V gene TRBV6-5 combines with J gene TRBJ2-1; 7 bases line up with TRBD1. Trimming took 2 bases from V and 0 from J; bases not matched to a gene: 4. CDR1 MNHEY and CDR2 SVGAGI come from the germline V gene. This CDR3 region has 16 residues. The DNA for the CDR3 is TGTGCCAGCAGTTACGGGGACAGCAGCTCCTACAATGAGCAGTTCTTC. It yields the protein CASSYGDSSSYNEQFF.

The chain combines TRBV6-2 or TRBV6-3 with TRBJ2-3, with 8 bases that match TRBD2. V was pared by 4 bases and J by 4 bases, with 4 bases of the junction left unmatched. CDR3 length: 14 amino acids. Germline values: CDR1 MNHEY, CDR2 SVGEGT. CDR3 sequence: CASSSGGWPDTQYF. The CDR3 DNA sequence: TGTGCCAGCAGTTCGGGGGGGTGGCCAGATACGCAGTATTTT.

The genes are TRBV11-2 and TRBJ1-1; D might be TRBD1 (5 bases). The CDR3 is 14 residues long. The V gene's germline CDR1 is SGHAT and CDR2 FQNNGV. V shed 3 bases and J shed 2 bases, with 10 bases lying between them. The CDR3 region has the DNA TGTGCCAGCAGCTTTATCGGGGGAAACACTGAAGCTTTCTTT. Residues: CASSFIGGNTEAFF.

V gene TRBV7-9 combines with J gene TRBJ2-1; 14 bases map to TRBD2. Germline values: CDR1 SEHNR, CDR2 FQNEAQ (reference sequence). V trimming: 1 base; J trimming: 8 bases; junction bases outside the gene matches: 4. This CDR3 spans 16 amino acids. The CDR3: CASSLGTSGGIDEQFF. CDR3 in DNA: TGTGCCAGCAGCTTAGGGACTAGCGGGGGGATAGATGAGCAGTTCTTC. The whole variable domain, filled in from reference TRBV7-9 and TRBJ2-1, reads DTGVSQNPRHKITKRGQNVTFRCDPISEHNRLYWYRQTLGQGPEFLTYFQNEAQLEKSRLLSDRFSAERPKGSFSTLEIQRTEQGDSAMYLCASSLGTSGGIDEQFFGPGTRLTVL.

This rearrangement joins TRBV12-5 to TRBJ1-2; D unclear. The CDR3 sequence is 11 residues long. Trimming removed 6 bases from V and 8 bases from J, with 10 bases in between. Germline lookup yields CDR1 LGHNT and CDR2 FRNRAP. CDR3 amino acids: CASGLTRGYTF. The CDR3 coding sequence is TGTGCTAGTGGCCTTACACGGGGCTACACCTTC.

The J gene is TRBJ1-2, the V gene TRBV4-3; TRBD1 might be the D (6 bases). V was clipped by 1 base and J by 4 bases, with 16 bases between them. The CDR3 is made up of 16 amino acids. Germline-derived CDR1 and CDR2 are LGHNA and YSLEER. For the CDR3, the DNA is TGCGCCAGCAGCCAAGTGCGAGGGCAGGGGAGCTATGGCTACACCTTC. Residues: CASSQVRGQGSYGYTF.

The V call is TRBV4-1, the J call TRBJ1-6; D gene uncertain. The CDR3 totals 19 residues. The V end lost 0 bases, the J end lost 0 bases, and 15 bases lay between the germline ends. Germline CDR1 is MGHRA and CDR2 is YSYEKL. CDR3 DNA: TGCGCCAGCAGCCAAGAATCCAGGACGCTAAGCTCCTATAATTCACCCCTCCACTTT. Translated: CASSQESRTLSSYNSPLHF.

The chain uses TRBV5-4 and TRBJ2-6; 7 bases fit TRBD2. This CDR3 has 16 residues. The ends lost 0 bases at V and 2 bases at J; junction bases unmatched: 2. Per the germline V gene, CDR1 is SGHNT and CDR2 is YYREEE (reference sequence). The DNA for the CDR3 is TGTGCCAGCAGCTTGGTGGGGGGGACTGGGGCCAACGTCCTGACTTTC. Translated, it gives CASSLVGGTGANVLTF.

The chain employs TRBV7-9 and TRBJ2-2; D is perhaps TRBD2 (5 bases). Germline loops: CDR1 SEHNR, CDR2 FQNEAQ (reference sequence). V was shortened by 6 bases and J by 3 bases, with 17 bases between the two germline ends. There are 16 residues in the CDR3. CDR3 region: CASRLRGSQDTGELFF. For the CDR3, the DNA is TGTGCCAGCAGACTTCGAGGGAGTCAAGACACCGGGGAGCTGTTTTTT.

This chain's CDR3 is CASSLGVTGEAFF. The CDR3 nucleotides read TGTGCCAGCAGCTTGGGTGTAACCGGTGAAGCTTTCTTT. This sequence joins TRBV5-5 and TRBJ1-1; D uncertain. Trimming pared 0 bases from V and 7 bases from J, leaving 10 bases between. Germline assignment: CDR1 SGHKS and CDR2 YYEKEE (reference sequence). The CDR3 loop spans 13 amino acids.

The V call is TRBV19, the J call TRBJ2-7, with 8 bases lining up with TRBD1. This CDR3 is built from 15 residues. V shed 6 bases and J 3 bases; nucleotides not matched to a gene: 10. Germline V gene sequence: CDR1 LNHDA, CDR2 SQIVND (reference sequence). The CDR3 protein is CASSPPGQEYYEQYF. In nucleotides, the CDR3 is TGTGCCAGTAGCCCCCCGGGACAGGAATACTACGAGCAGTACTTC. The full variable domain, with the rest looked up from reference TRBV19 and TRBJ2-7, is DGGITQSPKYLFRKEGQNVTLSCEQNLNHDAMYWYRQDPGQGLRLIYYSQIVNDFQKGDIAEGYSVSREKKESFPLTVTSAQKNPTAFYLCASSPPGQEYYEQYFGPGTRLTVT.

The CDR3 loop is CAIRTEAGNYEQYF. CDR3 in DNA: TGTGCCATCAGGACTGAAGCGGGGAACTACGAGCAGTACTTC. The rearrangement links TRBV10-3 to TRBJ2-7; 7 bases are shared with TRBD2. The CDR3 has 14 amino acids. Per germline, CDR1 ENHRY and CDR2 SYGVKD. With 6 bases clipped from V and 3 bases from J, the junction kept 8 bases outside the gene matches.

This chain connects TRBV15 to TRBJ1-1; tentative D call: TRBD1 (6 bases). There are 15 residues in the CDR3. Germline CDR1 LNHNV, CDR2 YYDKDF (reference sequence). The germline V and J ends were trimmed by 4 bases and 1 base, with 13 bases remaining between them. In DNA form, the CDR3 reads TGTGCCACCAGCACGGGGGCTCGGTGGAACACTGAAGCTTTCTTT. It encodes CATSTGARWNTEAFF.

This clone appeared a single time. CDR3 sequence: CASSRGSGSSYNEQFF. Here the CDR3 DNA reads TGCGCCAGCAGCCGTGGGAGCGGGAGCTCCTACAATGAGCAGTTCTTC. V is TRBV5-1 and J is TRBJ2-1; 8 bases are shared with TRBD2. The CDR3 is 16 residues long. The germline CDR1 and CDR2 sequences are SGHRS and YFSETQ. V lost 4 bases, J lost 0 bases, and 6 bases stayed unmatched.

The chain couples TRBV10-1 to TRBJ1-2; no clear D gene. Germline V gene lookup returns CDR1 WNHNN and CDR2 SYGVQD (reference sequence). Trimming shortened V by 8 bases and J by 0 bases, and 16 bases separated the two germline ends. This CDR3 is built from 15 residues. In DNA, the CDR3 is TGCGCCAGCGTACAAGGATGTGTGACTAACTATGGCTACACCTTC. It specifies CASVQGCVTNYGYTF.

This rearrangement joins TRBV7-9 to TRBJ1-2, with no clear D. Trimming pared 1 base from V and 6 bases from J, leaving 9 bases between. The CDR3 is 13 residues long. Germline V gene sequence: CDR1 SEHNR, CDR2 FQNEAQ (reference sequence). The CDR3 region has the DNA TGTGCCAGCAGCTTAGAGACTTGGGATGGCTACACCTTC. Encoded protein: CASSLETWDGYTF.

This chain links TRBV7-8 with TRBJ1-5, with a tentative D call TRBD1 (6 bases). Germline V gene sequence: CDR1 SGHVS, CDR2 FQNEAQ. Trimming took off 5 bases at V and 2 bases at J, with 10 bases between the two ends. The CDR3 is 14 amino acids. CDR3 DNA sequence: TGTGCCAGCAGCCCGGGGGCGGGCAATCAGCCCCAGCATTTT. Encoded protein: CASSPGAGNQPQHF. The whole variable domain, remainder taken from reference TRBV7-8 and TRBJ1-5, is GAGVSQSPRYKVAKRGQDVALRCDPISGHVSLFWYQQALGQGPEFLTYFQNEAQLDKSGLPSDRFFAERPEGSVSTLKIQRTQQEDSAVYLCASSPGAGNQPQHFGDGTRLSIL.

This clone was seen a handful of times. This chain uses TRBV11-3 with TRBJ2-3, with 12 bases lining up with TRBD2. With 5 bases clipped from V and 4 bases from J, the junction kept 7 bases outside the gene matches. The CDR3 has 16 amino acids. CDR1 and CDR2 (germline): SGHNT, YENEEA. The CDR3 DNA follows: TGTGCCAGCAGCCAAGGCACTAGCGGGGGGTCAGATACGCAGTATTTT. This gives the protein CASSQGTSGGSDTQYF.